This T cell receptor beta chain was identified in a study of blood T cell repertoires in COVID-19. Study background: Donors in the United States, Italy and Spain gave samples during acute or convalescent COVID-19. In each case, the material was cDNA or gDNA derived from T cells, B-cell-depleted T cells, or PBMCs.

Looked up from germline, CDR1 is LNHDA and CDR2 is SQIVND (reference sequence). V gave up 3 bases and J gave up 5 bases, with 10 bases separating them. The CDR3 has 14 amino acids. In the original workflow: Nucleated cell number was recorded as an estimate derived from reference gene primer amplification. TCRdb's copy holds only in-frame clones and misses some; the assay was immunoSEQ multiplex PCR. From that table come the V and J calls and clone size; the DNA was used to work out D and trimming. The sample lists around 130,000 clones; around 85% were seen once. This receptor was obtained from a woman aged 80 or over with acute or convalescent COVID-19. Sequenced material: peripheral blood. The chain couples TRBV19 to TRBJ1-4; D ambiguous. The chain's CDR3 is CASSMRQLNEKLFF. The CDR3 DNA sequence: TGTGCCAGTAGTATGCGGCAGCTGAATGAAAAACTGTTTTTT.